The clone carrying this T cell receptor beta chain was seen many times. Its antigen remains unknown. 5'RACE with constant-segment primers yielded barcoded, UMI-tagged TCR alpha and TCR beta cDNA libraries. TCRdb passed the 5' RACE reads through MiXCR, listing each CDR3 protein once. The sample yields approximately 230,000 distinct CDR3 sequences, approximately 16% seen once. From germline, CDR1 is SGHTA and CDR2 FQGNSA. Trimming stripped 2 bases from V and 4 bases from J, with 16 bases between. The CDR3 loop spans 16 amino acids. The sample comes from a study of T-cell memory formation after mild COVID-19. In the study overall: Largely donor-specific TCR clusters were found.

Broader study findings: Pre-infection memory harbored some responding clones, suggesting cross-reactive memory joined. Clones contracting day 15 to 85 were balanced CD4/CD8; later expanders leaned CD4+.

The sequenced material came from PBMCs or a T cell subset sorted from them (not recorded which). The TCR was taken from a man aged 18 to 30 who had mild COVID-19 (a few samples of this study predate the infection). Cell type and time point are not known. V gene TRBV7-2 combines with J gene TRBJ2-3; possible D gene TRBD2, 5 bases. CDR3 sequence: CASSLRASGRADTQYF. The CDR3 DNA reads TGTGCCAGCAGCTTAAGGGCTAGTGGGCGGGCAGATACGCAGTATTTT. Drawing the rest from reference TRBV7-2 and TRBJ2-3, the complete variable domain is GAGVSQSPSNKVTEKGKDVELRCDPISGHTALYWYRQSLGQGLEFLIYFQGNSAPDKSGLPSDRFSAERTGGSVSTLTIQRTQQEDSAVYLCASSLRASGRADTQYFGPGTRLTVL.